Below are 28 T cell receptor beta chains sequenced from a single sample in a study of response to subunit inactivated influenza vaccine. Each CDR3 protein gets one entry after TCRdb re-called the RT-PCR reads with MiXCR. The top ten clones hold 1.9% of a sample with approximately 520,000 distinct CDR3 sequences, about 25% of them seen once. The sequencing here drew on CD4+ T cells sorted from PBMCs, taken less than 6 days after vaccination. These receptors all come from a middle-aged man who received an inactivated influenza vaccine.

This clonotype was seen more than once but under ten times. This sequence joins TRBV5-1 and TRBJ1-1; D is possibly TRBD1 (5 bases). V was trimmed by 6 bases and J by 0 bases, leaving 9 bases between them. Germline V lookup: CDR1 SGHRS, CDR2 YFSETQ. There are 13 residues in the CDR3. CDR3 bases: TGCGCCAGCAACCAGGGAATGAACACTGAAGCTTTCTTT. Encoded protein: CASNQGMNTEAFF.

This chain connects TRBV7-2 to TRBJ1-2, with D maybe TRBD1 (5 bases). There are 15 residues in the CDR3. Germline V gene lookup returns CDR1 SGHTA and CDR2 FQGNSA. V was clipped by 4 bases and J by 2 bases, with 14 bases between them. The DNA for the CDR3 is TGTGCCAGCAGCTCCAAGCGGGGCGCGAACTATGGCTACACCTTC. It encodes CASSSKRGANYGYTF.

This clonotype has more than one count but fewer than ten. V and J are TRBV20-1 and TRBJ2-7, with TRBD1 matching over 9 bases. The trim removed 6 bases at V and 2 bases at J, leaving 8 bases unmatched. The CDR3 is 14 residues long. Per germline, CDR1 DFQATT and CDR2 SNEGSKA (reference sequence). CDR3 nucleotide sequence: TGCAGTGCCACCAGGACAGGGGCCACCTACGAGCAGTACTTC. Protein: CSATRTGATYEQYF.

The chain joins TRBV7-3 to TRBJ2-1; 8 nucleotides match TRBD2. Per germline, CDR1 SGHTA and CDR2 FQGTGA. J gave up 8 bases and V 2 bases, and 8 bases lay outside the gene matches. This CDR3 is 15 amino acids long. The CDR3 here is CASSLLGAGVDEQFF. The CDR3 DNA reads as TGTGCCAGCAGCTTATTAGGAGCGGGAGTTGATGAGCAGTTCTTC.

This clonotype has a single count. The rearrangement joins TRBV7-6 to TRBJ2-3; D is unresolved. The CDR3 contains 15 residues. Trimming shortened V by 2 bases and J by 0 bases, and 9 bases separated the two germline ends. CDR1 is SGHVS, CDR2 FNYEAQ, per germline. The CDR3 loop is CASSLMASSTDTQYF. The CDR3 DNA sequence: TGTGCCAGCAGCTTAATGGCCTCTAGCACAGATACGCAGTATTTT.

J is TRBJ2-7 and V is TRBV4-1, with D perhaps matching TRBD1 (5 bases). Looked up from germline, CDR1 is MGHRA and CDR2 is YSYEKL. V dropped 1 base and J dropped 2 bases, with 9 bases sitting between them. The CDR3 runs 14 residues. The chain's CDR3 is CASSQGQTPYEQYF. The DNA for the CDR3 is TGCGCCAGCAGCCAAGGACAGACCCCCTACGAGCAGTACTTC.

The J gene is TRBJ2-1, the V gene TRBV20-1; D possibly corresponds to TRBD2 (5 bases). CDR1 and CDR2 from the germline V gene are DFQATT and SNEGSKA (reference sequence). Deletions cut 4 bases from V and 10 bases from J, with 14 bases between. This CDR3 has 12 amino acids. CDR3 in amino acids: CSATLFRGEQFF. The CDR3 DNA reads TGCAGTGCTACCCTTTTTAGAGGGGAGCAGTTCTTC.

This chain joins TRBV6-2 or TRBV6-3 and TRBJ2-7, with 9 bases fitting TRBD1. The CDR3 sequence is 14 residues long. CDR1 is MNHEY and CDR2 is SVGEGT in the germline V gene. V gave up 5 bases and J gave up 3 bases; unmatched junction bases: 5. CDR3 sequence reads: CASSTNRGLYEQYF. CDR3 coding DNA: TGTGCCAGCAGTACGAACAGGGGGCTCTACGAGCAGTACTTC.

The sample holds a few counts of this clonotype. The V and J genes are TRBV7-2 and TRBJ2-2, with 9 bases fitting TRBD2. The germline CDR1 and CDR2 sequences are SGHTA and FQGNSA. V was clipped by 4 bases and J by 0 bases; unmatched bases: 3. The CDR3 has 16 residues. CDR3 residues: CASSWTSAANTGELFF. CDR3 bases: TGTGCCAGCAGCTGGACTAGCGCCGCGAACACCGGGGAGCTGTTTTTT.

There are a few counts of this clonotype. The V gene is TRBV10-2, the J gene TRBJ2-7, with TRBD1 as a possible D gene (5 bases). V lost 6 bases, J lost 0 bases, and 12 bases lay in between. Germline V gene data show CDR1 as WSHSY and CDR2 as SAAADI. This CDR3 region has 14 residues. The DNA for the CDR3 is TGCGCCAGCAGGAGGACACCGAGCTCCTACGAGCAGTACTTC. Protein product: CASRRTPSSYEQYF.

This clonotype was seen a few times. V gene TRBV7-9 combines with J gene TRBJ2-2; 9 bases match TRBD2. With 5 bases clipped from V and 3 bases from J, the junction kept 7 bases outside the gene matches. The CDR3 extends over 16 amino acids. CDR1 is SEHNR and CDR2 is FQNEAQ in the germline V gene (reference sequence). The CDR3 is CASSPPLAGHTGELFF. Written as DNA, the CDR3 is TGTGCCAGCAGCCCCCCCCTAGCGGGGCACACCGGGGAGCTGTTTTTT.

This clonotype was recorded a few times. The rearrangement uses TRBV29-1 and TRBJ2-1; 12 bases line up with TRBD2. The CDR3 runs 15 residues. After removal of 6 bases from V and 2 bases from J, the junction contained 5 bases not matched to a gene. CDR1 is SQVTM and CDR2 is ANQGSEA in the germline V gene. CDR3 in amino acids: CSVPGLAGTYNEQFF. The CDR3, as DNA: TGCAGCGTCCCCGGACTAGCGGGGACCTACAATGAGCAGTTCTTC.

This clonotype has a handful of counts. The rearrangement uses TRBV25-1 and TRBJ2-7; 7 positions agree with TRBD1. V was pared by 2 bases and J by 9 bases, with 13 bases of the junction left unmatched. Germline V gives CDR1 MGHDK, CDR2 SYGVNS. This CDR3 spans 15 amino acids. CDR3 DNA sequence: TGTGCCAGCAGTGAAAGACAGGGCACCTACGATGCGCAGTACTTC. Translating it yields CASSERQGTYDAQYF.

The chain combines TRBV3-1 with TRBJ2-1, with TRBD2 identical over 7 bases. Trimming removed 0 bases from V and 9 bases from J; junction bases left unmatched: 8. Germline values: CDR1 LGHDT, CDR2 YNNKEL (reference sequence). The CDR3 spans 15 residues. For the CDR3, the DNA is TGTGCCAGCAGCCAAGATTTGCTAGCGGTCCCTGAGCAGTTCTTC. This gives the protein CASSQDLLAVPEQFF.

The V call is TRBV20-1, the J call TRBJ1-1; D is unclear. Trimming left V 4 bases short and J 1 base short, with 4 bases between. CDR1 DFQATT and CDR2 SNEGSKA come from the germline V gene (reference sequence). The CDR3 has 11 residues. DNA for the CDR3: TGCAGTGCTAAAGGGAACACTGAAGCTTTCTTT. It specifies CSAKGNTEAFF.

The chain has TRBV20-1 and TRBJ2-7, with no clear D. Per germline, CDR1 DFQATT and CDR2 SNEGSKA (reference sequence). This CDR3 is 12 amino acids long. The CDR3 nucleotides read TGCAGCCACGGACCAGTGGGCTACGAGCAGTACTTC. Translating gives CSHGPVGYEQYF.

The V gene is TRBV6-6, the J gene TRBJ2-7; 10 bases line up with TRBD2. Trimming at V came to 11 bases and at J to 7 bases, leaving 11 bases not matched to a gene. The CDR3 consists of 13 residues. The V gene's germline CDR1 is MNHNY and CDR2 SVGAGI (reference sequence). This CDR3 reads CAARGSGGEEQYF. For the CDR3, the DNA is TGTGCCGCGCGGGGCAGCGGGGGGGAAGAGCAGTACTTC.

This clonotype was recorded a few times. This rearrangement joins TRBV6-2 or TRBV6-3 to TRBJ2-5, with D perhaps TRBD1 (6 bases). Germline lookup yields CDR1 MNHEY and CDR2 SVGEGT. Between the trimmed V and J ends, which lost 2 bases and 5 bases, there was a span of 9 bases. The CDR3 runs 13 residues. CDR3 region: CASSYGQRETQYF. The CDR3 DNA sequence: TGTGCCAGCAGTTACGGACAGAGGGAGACCCAGTACTTC.

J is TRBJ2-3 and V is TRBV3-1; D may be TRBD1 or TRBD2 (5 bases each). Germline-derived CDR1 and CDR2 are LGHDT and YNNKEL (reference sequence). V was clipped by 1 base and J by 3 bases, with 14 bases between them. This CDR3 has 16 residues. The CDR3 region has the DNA TGTGCCAGCAGCCAAGTTCAAGGTGGGGGAACAGATACGCAGTATTTT. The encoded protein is CASSQVQGGGTDTQYF.

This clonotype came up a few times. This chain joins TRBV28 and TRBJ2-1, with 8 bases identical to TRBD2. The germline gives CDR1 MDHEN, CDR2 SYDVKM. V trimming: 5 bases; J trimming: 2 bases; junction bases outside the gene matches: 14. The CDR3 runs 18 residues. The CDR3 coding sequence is TGTGCCAGCAGTACATACGGGAGGGCCATTAGCACCTACAATGAGCAGTTCTTC. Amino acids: CASSTYGRAISTYNEQFF.

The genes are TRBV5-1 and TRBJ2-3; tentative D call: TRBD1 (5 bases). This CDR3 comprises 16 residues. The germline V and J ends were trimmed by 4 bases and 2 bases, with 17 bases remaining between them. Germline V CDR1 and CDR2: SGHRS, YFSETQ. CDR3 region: CASSMATGQTTDTQYF. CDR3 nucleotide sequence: TGCGCCAGCAGCATGGCCACAGGCCAAACCACAGATACGCAGTATTTT.

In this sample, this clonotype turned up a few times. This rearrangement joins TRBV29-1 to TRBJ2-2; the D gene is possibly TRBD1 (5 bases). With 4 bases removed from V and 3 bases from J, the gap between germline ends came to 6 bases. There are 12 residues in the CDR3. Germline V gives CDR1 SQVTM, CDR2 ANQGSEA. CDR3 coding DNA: TGCAGCGTTGCCAGGGACACCGGGGAGCTGTTTTTT. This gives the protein CSVARDTGELFF.

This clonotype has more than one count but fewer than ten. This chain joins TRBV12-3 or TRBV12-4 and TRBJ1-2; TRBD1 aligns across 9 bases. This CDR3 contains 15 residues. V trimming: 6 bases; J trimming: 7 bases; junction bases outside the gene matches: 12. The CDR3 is CASRGGQGLYGGYTF. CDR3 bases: TGTGCCAGCAGGGGGGGACAGGGACTGTATGGTGGCTACACCTTC.

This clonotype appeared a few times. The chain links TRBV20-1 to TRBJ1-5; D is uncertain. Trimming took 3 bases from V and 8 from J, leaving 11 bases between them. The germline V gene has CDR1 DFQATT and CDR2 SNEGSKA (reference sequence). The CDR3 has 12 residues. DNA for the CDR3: TGCAGTGCTAGCGGGATGCCAGAGCCCCAGCATTTT. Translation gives CSASGMPEPQHF.

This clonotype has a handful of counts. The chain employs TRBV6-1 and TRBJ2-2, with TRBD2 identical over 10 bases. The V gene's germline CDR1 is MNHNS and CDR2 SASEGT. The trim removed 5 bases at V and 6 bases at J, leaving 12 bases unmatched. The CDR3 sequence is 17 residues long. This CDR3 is CASSIQAGGFVAGELFF. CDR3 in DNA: TGTGCCAGCAGTATCCAAGCGGGGGGGTTTGTAGCCGGGGAGCTGTTTTTT.

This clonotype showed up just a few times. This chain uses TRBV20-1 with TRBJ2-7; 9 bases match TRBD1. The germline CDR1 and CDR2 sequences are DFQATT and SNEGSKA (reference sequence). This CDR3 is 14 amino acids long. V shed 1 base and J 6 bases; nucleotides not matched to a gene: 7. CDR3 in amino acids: CSARGGDRVREQYF. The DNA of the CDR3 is TGCAGTGCTAGAGGGGGGGACAGGGTTCGCGAGCAGTACTTC.

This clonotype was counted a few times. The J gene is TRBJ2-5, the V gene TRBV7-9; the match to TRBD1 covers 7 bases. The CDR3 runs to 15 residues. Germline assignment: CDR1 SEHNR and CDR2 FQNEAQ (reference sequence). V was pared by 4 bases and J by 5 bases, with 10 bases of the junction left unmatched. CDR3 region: CASSYDRAVGETQYF. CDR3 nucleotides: TGTGCCAGCAGCTACGACAGGGCAGTAGGGGAGACCCAGTACTTC.

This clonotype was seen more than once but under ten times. DNA of the CDR3: TGCAGCGCACCAGGAGGGCCAAACTACAATGAGCAGTTCTTC. Amino acids: CSAPGGPNYNEQFF. V is TRBV29-1 and J is TRBJ2-1, with a tentative D call TRBD2 (6 bases). Trimming pared 7 bases from V and 3 bases from J, leaving 16 bases between. CDR3 length equals 14 residues. Germline V gene data show CDR1 as SQVTM and CDR2 as ANQGSEA.